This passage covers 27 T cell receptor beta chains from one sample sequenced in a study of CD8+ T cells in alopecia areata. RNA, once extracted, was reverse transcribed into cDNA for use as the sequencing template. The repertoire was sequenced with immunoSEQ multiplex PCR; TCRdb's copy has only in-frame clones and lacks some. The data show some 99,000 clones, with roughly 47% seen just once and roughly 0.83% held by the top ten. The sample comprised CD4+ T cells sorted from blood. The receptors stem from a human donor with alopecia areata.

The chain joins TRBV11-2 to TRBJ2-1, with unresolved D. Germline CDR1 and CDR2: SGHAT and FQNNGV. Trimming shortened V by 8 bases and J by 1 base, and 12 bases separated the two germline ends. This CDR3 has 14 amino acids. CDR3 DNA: TGTGCCAGCCAATACGATTGGTCCTACAATGAGCAGTTCTTC. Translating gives CASQYDWSYNEQFF.

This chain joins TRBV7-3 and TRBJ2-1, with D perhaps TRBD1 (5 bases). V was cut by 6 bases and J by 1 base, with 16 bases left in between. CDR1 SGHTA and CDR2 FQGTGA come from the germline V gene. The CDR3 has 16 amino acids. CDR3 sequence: CASSPGFPGSYNEQFF. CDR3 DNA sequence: TGTGCCAGCAGTCCAGGGTTCCCTGGGTCCTACAATGAGCAGTTCTTC. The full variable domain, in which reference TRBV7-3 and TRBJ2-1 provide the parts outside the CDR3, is GAGVSQTPSNKVTEKGKYVELRCDPISGHTALYWYRQSLGQGPEFLIYFQGTGAADDSGLPNDRFFAVRPEGSVSTLKIQRTERGDSAVYLCASSPGFPGSYNEQFFGPGTRLTVL.

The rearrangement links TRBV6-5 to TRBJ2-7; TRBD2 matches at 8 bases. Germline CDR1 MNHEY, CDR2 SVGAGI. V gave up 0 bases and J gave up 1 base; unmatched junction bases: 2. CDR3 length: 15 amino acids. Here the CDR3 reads CASSYSSGRSYEQYF. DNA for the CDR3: TGTGCCAGCAGTTACTCGAGCGGGAGATCCTACGAGCAGTACTTC.

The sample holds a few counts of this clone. The CDR3 loop reads CSVAPPGLNTGELFF. The DNA of the CDR3 is TGCAGCGTTGCCCCCCCCGGATTAAACACCGGGGAGCTGTTTTTT. The chain uses TRBV29-1 and TRBJ2-2; D not certain. CDR1 is SQVTM, CDR2 ANQGSEA, per germline. This CDR3 is 15 amino acids long. V dropped 4 bases and J dropped 2 bases, with 14 bases sitting between them.

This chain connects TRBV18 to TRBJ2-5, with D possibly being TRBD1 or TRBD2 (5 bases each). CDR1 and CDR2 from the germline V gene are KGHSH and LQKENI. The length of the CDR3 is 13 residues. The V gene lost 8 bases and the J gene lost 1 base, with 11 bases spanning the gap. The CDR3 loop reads CASTRDLQETQYF. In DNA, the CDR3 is TGTGCCAGCACCCGGGACCTCCAAGAGACCCAGTACTTC.

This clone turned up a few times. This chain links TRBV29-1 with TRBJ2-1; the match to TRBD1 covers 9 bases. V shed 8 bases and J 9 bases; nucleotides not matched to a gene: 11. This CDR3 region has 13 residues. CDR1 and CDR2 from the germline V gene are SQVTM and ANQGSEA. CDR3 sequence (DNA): TGCAGCACATCCGGGACAGGGTTCACTGAGCAGTTCTTC. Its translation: CSTSGTGFTEQFF.

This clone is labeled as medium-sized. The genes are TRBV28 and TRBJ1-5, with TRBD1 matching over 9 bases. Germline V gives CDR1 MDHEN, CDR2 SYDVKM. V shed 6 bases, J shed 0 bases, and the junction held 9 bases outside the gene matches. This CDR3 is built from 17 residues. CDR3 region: CASSDPGQGYSNQPQHF. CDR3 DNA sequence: TGTGCCAGCAGCGACCCGGGACAGGGATATAGCAATCAGCCCCAGCATTTT.

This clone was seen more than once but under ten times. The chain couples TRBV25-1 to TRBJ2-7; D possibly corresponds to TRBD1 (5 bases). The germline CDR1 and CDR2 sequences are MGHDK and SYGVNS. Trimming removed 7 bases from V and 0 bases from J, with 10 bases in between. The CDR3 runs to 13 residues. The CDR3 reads CASISTDSYEQYF. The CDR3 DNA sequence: TGTGCCAGCATCTCGACAGACTCCTACGAGCAGTACTTC.

This CDR3 is CAWSVRLANYGYTF. Written as DNA, the CDR3 is TGTGCCTGGAGTGTACGCCTCGCTAACTATGGCTACACCTTC. V and J are TRBV30 and TRBJ1-2; D call uncertain. The CDR3 is made up of 14 amino acids. Germline lookup yields CDR1 GTSNPN and CDR2 SVGIG (reference sequence). Trimming took off 0 bases at V and 0 bases at J, with 8 bases between the two ends.

The CDR3 region has the DNA TGTGCCAGCAGTACCGCGGAGGAGAGCACAGATACGCAGTATTTT. It codes for CASSTAEESTDTQYF. This chain joins TRBV28 and TRBJ2-3; perhaps TRBD2 as D (5 bases). V lost 5 bases, J lost 0 bases, and 12 bases lay in between. In germline, CDR1 is MDHEN, CDR2 SYDVKM. The CDR3 is 15 amino acids.

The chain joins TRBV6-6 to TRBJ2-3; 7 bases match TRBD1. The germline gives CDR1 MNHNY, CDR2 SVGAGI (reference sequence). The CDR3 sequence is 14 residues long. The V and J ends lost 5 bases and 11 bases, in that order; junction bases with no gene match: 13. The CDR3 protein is CASSRETGIDEQYF. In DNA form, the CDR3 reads TGTGCCAGCAGTCGTGAGACAGGGATTGACGAGCAGTATTTT.

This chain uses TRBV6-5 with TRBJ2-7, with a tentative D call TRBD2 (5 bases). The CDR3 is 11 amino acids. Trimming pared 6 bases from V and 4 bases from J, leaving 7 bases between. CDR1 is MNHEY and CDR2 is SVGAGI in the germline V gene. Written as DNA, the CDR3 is TGTGCCAGCAGGCGCGGGTACGAGCAGTACTTC. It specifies CASRRGYEQYF.

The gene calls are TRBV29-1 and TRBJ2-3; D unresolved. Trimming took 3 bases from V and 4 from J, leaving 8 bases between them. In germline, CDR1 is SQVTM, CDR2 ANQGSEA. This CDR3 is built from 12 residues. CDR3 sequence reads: CSVELSADTQYF. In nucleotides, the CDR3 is TGCAGCGTTGAGCTGTCGGCAGATACGCAGTATTTT.

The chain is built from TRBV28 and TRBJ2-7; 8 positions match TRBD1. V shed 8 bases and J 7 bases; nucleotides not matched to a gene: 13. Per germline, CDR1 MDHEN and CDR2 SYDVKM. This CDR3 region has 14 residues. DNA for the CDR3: TGTGCCAGCGGTGTGGAGGACAGGGTGCGGGAGCAGTACTTC. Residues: CASGVEDRVREQYF.

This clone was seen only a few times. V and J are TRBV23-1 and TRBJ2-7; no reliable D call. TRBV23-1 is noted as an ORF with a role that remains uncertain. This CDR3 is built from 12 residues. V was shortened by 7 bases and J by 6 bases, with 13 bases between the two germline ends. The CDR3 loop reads CASIESQAEQYF. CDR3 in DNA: TGCGCCAGCATTGAATCCCAGGCCGAGCAGTACTTC.

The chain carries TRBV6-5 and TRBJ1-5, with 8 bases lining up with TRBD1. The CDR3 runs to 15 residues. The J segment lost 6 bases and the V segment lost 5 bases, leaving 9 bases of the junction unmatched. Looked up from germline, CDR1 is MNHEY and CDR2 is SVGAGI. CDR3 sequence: CASSRQGAGSQPQHF. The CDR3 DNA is TGTGCCAGCAGTCGTCAGGGGGCAGGGAGTCAGCCCCAGCATTTT.

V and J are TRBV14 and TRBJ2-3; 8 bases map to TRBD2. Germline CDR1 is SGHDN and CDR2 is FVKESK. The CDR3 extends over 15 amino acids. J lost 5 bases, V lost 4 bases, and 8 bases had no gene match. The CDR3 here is CASSPRRGAGDTQYF. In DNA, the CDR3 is TGTGCCAGCAGCCCGCGGCGGGGGGCCGGAGATACGCAGTATTTT.

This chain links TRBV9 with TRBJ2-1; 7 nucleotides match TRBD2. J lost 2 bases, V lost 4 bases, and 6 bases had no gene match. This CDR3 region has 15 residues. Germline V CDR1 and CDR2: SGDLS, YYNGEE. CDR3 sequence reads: CASSQAGPPYNEQFF. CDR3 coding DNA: TGTGCCAGCAGCCAAGCGGGGCCCCCCTACAATGAGCAGTTCTTC. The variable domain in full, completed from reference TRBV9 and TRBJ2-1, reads DSGVTQTPKHLITATGQRVTLRCSPRSGDLSVYWYQQSLDQGLQFLIQYYNGEERAKGNILERFSAQQFPDLHSELNLSSLELGDSALYFCASSQAGPPYNEQFFGPGTRLTVL.

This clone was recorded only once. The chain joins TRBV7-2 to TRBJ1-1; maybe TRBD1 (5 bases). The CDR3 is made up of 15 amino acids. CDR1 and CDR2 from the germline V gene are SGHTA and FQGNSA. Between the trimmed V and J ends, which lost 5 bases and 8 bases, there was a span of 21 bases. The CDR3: CASSGGGAGRYEAFF. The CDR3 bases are TGTGCCAGCAGCGGGGGGGGTGCAGGGCGCTACGAAGCTTTCTTT.

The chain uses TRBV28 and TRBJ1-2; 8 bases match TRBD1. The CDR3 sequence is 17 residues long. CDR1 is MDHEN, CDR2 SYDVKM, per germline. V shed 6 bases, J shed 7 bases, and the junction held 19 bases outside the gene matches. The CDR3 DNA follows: TGTGCCAGCAGCCAGAGCGGACAGGGTTGGAATCTCTTTGGCTACACCTTC. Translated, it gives CASSQSGQGWNLFGYTF.

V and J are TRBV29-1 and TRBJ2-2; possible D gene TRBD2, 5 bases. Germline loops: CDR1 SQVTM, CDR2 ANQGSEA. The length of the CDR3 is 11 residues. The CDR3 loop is CIGGRGGELFF. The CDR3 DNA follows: TGCATCGGAGGACGAGGGGGGGAGCTGTTTTTT.

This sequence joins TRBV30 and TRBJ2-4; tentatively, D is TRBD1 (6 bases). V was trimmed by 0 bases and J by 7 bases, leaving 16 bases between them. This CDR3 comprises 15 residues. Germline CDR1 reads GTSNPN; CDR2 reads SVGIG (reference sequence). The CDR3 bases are TGTGCCTGGAGTGTACGGTTTCTGGGGGCTAACATTCAGTACTTC. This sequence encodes CAWSVRFLGANIQYF.

CDR3: CASSLSAGGQETQYF. For the CDR3, the DNA is TGCGCCAGCAGCTTATCAGCGGGGGGGCAGGAGACCCAGTACTTC. The J gene is TRBJ2-5, the V gene TRBV5-1, with 10 bases that match TRBD2. V lost 2 bases, J lost 5 bases, and 6 bases stayed unmatched. Per germline, CDR1 SGHRS and CDR2 YFSETQ. CDR3 length equals 15 residues.

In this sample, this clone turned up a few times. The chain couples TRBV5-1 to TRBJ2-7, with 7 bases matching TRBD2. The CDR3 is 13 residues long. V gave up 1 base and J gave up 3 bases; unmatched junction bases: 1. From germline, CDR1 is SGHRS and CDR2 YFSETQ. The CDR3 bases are TGCGCCAGCAGCTTGTCGGGGGGCTACGAGCAGTACTTC. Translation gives CASSLSGGYEQYF.

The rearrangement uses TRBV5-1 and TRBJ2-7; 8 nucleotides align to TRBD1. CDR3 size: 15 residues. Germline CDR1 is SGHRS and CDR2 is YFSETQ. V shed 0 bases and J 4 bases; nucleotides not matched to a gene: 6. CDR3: CASSLADRVIYEQYF. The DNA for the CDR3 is TGCGCCAGCAGCTTGGCGGACAGGGTCATATACGAGCAGTACTTC.

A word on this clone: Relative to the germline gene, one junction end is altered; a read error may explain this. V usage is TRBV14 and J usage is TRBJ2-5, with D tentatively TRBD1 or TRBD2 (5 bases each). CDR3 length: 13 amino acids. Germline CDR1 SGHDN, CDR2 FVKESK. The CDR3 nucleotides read TGTGCCAGCAGCCAAGATTGGCACAGGAGGTCCCACTTC. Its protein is CASSQDWHRRSHF.

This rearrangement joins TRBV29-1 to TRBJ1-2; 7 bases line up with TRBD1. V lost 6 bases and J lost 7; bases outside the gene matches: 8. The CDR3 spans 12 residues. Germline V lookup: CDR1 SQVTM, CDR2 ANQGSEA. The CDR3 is CSVGTEAGGYTF. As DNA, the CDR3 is TGCAGCGTGGGGACAGAGGCGGGTGGCTACACCTTC.